This T cell receptor beta chain was found in a study of blood T cell repertoires in COVID-19 (dated by TCRdb to about 2020). Background on the whole study: Samples from collaborators originated in the United States, Italy and Spain and spanned both the acute and convalescent phases of COVID-19. The prospective study material was composed of cDNA or gDNA derived from T cells, B-cell-depleted T cells, or PBMCs. The dataset comprised deeply sampled blood TCRbeta repertoires from subjects exposed to, actively infected with, or recovered from COVID-19. The repertoires were released in a freely available public database meant as a resource for research on the immune response to SARS-CoV-2. The samples were drawn from two sources: the first 160 participants of the ongoing ImmuneRACE study, and approximately 1,300 subjects contributed by 6 global collaborators. Sample metadata almost always included a de-identified subject ID, COVID-19 status, age in years and sex. Where available, HLA class I and class II types were obtained from metadata supplied by the sample provider rather than from assay-based typing. Broader findings and caveats from the paper: The amount of clinical and demographic metadata varied by source and participant and was provided uncurated.

The CDR3 numbers 12 residues from cysteine through phenylalanine. The CDR3 DNA has 36 bases and is translated from base 1. At the junction V is shortened by 4 bases and J by 8 bases, with 11 bases in between. Sequences SEHNR (CDR1) and FQNEAQ (CDR2) are obtained from the germline V gene (reference sequence). One collaborating source in Seattle enrolled patients while the patients were actively infected and followed the patients over time throughout the course of disease. Whole blood was collected in K2EDTA tubes by collaborating institutions according to the institutions' own protocols. For TCRbeta analysis, collaborators shipped samples as frozen whole blood, isolated PBMCs, or DNA extracted from either of those sample types. On this clone itself: Which antigen it targets is not known. No base quality values were provided; no much bigger clone lies one nucleotide off.

TCRbeta CDR3 regions were amplified from genomic DNA by means of the immunoSEQ Assay, a bias-controlled multiplex PCR. In the source study's methods: Nucleated cell counts per sample were estimated from amplification of reference gene primers within the assay. To quantify the absolute abundance of each unique TCRbeta CDR3 rearrangement, sequence reads were collapsed and filtered. For each sample, productive Simpson clonality was calculated by taking the square root of Simpson's diversity index across productive rearrangements. The table comes from immuneACCESS by way of TCRdb, which keeps in-frame sequences with V and J called. Part of the clones is missing from these tables; in studies checked, under half for an unresolved V gene and the rest for unknown reasons. V and J calls and clone size are copied from that table; D and trimming were computed from the DNA. In all, the sample holds about 89,000 clones, and nearly 80% of those were seen once. Of the sample, approximately 6.3% falls within the top ten clones.

The sequence links TRBV7-9 to TRBJ1-1, with no confident D gene call. This clonotype originated in a man in his 70s with COVID-19, enrolled during active disease. Sequencing input: peripheral blood. The bases read TGTGCCAGCAGCTGGCTGGGCGGGGAAGCTTTCTTT. This translates into CASSWLGGEAFF.